The source of this TCR beta chain is a study of T cells in Graves' hyperthyroidism and ophthalmopathy. TCR beta CDR3 regions were amplified from RNA. The TCR CDR3 first-round RT-PCR relied on the HTBI primer set. TCRdb reanalysed the multiplex PCR reads using MiXCR and keeps one entry per CDR3 protein. The table shows hundreds of thousands of distinct CDR3 sequences, with around 13% occurring only once. Study-wide points: Median prediction lead before ophthalmopathy onset was 6.5 months with the model.

This clonotype has ten or more counts. The antigen remains undetermined. This CDR3 contains 15 residues. Trimming cost V 0 bases and J 5 bases, with 13 bases left between them. Germline lookup yields CDR1 LNHNV and CDR2 YYDKDF (reference sequence). The source is a woman under 30 with Graves' hyperthyroidism. The chain has TRBV15 and TRBJ1-1; maybe TRBD1 (5 bases). The sample taken for sequencing was blood. Here the CDR3 DNA reads TGTGCCACCAGCAGAGAGGGGAGGGCAGGGACTGAAGCTTTCTTT. Its translation: CATSREGRAGTEAFF.